A selection of T cell receptor beta chains follows, all from one sample in a study of cytomegalovirus exposure and HLA in healthy donors. Measured with immunoSEQ multiplex PCR; TCRdb has only the in-frame clones, and not every one. The sample shows 90,000 to 150,000 clones, about 70% of them seen only once. Material for sequencing was PBMCs. The receptors shown here come from a human donor in good health. Both conserved end residues are part of each CDR3. A D gene is named only where the DNA matches it firmly. Clone size, where shown, is once, few, many, or a class for clones that have expanded.

>.|few|TRBV6-4|TRBJ2-1
TGTGCCAGCAGGCCGCGGGACAGTCCCTACAATGAGCAGTTCTTC
CASRPRDSPYNEQFF
>.|.|TRBV7-2|TRBJ2-5
TGTGCCAGCAGCTTAGCTGGGGGGGCCGGGGAGACCCAGTACTTC
CASSLAGGAGETQYF
>.|.|TRBV28|TRBJ1-2
TGTGCCAGCAGTTCCCTAGGGGCCGGTGGCTACACCTTC
CASSSLGAGGYTF
>TRBD2|.|TRBV18|TRBJ2-2
TGTGCCAGCTCAATGGGTAGCGGGAGGCTGAACACCGGGGAGCTGTTTTTT
CASSMGSGRLNTGELFF
>.|once|TRBV25-1|TRBJ1-2
TGTGCCAGCAGTGATGACCTCCGGCCGGGCTATGGCTACACCTTC
CASSDDLRPGYGYTF
>.|.|TRBV5-1|TRBJ1-5
TGCGCCAGCAGCTTGTATGGCAGGGAGGGAGGGCAGCCCCAGCATTTT
CASSLYGREGGQPQHF
>.|.|TRBV6-8|TRBJ2-7
TGTGCCAGCAGTGACTTACAGCGGTCAAGAACTTGCTACGAGCAGTACTTC
CASSDLQRSRTCYEQYF
>.|.|TRBV7-9|TRBJ2-3
TGTGCCAGCAGCCGTTACCCCACTAGGGGGATGGGCACAGATACGCAGTATTTT
CASSRYPTRGMGTDTQYF
>.|.|TRBV11-2|TRBJ2-7
TGTGCCAGCAGCTTAGCACTAGGCTCCTACGAGCAGTACTTC
CASSLALGSYEQYF
>.|.|TRBV28|TRBJ1-5
TGTGCCAGCAGTGGGAGCCAGGGGACTCAGCCCCAGCATTTT
CASSGSQGTQPQHF
>.|.|TRBV6-6|TRBJ1-1
TGTGCCAGCAGCCCAGGCACTGAAGCTTTCTTT
CASSPGTEAFF
>TRBD1|.|TRBV10-3|TRBJ1-3
TGTGCCATCAGTTTAGGACAGGGGACAGGAAAGACCATATATTTT
CAISLGQGTGKTIYF
>.|.|TRBV4-3|TRBJ1-1
TGCGCCAGCAGCCAAGGCTGGCTGAACACTGAAGCTTTCTTT
CASSQGWLNTEAFF
>TRBD1|.|TRBV27|TRBJ1-1
TGTGCCAGCAGTTTAGCCGGGACAGGTATCAACACTGAAGCTTTCTTT
CASSLAGTGINTEAFF
>.|few|TRBV5-4|TRBJ1-1
TGTGCCAGCAGCCTCCGGGACACGATCACTGAAGCTTTCTTT
CASSLRDTITEAFF
>TRBD1|.|TRBV5-6|TRBJ2-5
TGTGCCAGCAGCTCTCCGGGACAGGGAGAGACCCAGTACTTC
CASSSPGQGETQYF
>TRBD1|.|TRBV5-1|TRBJ2-7
TGCGCCAGCAGAACAGGGGGGTTGGGCGAGCAGTACTTC
CASRTGGLGEQYF
>.|.|TRBV5-6|TRBJ1-1
TGTGCCAGCAGCCCCACAACAGGGTCACTGGGGACTGAAGCTTTCTTT
CASSPTTGSLGTEAFF
>.|once|TRBV5-4|TRBJ1-1
TGTGCCAGCAGCCCCGGGTGGTCCAACACTGAAGCTTTCTTT
CASSPGWSNTEAFF
>TRBD1|.|TRBV7-2|TRBJ1-5
TGTGCCAGCAGCTTTGAACCACAGGGGGTAAATCAGCCCCAGCATTTT
CASSFEPQGVNQPQHF
>TRBD2|.|TRBV2|TRBJ2-1
TGTGCCGGGAACAGCGGGAGCTCCTACAATGAGCAGTTCTTC
CAGNSGSSYNEQFF
>TRBD1|once|TRBV27|TRBJ1-5
TGTGCCAGCAGTGAACAGGGGGCTAAGTACCAGCCCCAGCATTTT
CASSEQGAKYQPQHF
>.|.|TRBV11-2|TRBJ2-7
TGTGCCAGCAGCTTAGATTTCTCGTCGGGCGAGCAGTACTTC
CASSLDFSSGEQYF
>.|.|TRBV29-1|TRBJ2-2
TGCAGCGTTTGGCGGGGGCCCACCGGGGAGCTGTTTTTT
CSVWRGPTGELFF
>TRBD2|.|TRBV7-2|TRBJ2-2
TGTGCCAGCAGCATACTAGCGGGATTGAACACCGGGGAGCTGTTTTTT
CASSILAGLNTGELFF
>.|.|TRBV6-5|TRBJ1-1
TGTGCCAGCAGTTACTCGGGCCACCAGAACACTGAAGCTTTCTTT
CASSYSGHQNTEAFF
>TRBD2|.|TRBV5-6|TRBJ2-1
TGTGCCAGCAGCTTAGGGACTAGCGGGGGGCCCCAAGGGAATGAGCAGTTCTTC
CASSLGTSGGPQGNEQFF
>TRBD1|.|TRBV4-2|TRBJ2-5
TGTGCCAGCAGCCAAGATCGGGTAGGGGACAGGGGTGCGTTAGAGACCCAGTACTTC
CASSQDRVGDRGALETQYF
>.|.|TRBV5-6|TRBJ2-3
TGTGCCAGCAGTTTGGGACTTAGCACAGATACGCAGTATTTT
CASSLGLSTDTQYF
>TRBD1|.|TRBV2|TRBJ2-7
TGTGCCAGCAGTGGGGACAGTTTCTCCTACGAGCAGTACTTC
CASSGDSFSYEQYF
>.|.|TRBV9|TRBJ1-1
TGTGCCAGCAGCGTAGGGGGAGGGGCCTTTAACACTGAAGCTTTCTTT
CASSVGGGAFNTEAFF
>TRBD1|few|TRBV6-5|TRBJ2-7
TGTGCCAGCAGTTATTCCGGGACAGGGCCCTACGAGCAGTACTTC
CASSYSGTGPYEQYF
>.|.|TRBV6-1|TRBJ1-3
TGTGCCAGCAGTGAAAGCGGGGGGACGAACACCATATATTTT
CASSESGGTNTIYF
>TRBD2|.|TRBV6-5|TRBJ2-3
TGTGCCAGCAGACTAGCGGGAGGGGGGGCAGATACGCAGTATTTT
CASRLAGGGADTQYF
>.|few|TRBV11-2|TRBJ2-5
TGTGCCAGCAGCTACGGTCAAGAGACCCAGTACTTC
CASSYGQETQYF
>TRBD1|.|TRBV5-4|TRBJ2-2
TGTGCCAGCAGCTTGGACCCGGGACAGATCACCGGGGAGCTGTTTTTT
CASSLDPGQITGELFF
>.|few|TRBV5-4|TRBJ1-1
TGTGCCAGCAGCCTTGTCCAGGGTGGGACTGAAGCTTTCTTT
CASSLVQGGTEAFF
>.|.|TRBV27|TRBJ1-3
TGTGCCAGCAGCCTTGGCGGACAGACTGGAAACACCATATATTTT
CASSLGGQTGNTIYF
>.|few|TRBV15|TRBJ2-7
TGTGCCACCAGCAGAGATGCCAGGTCCTACGAGCAGTACTTC
CATSRDARSYEQYF
>TRBD1|.|TRBV6-6|TRBJ1-2
TGTGCCAGCAGTTTCGGGACAGGCCGGTCCTATGGCTACACCTTC
CASSFGTGRSYGYTF
>.|.|TRBV6-5|TRBJ1-5
TGTGCCAGCAGTTACTCGAATCAGGACAATCAGCCCCAGCATTTT
CASSYSNQDNQPQHF
>.|.|TRBV6-5|TRBJ1-5
TGTGCCAGCAGTGAGACTAGGGGAAATCAGCCCCAGCATTTT
CASSETRGNQPQHF
>TRBD1|.|TRBV6-1|TRBJ2-1
TGTGCCAGCAGTGACCGGGACAGAGGCTACAATGAGCAGTTCTTC
CASSDRDRGYNEQFF
>.|.|TRBV29-1|TRBJ2-5
TGCAGCGTTGGACAGGCCCAAGAGACCCAGTACTTC
CSVGQAQETQYF
>TRBD1|.|TRBV6-1|TRBJ1-2
TGTGCCAGCAGTGACAGGGGGCGCAGAGTTGGCTACACCTTC
CASSDRGRRVGYTF
>TRBD1|.|TRBV18|TRBJ1-1
TGTGCCAGCTCACCTAATCGACAGGGCTCTGAAGCTTTCTTT
CASSPNRQGSEAFF
>.|.|TRBV25-1|TRBJ2-1
TGTGCCAGCAGTGGGGGGGTCGTACTGTATGAGCAGTTCTTC
CASSGGVVLYEQFF
>.|few|TRBV5-4|TRBJ1-1
TGTGCCAGCAGCCCTTCTTTGAACACTGAAGCTTTCTTT
CASSPSLNTEAFF
>TRBD1|.|TRBV25-1|TRBJ1-2
TGTGCCAGCAGTGGGGGACAGGGGAGGGGCTACACCTTC
CASSGGQGRGYTF
>.|.|TRBV14|TRBJ2-3
TGTGCCTCTAGGGGAAGGGGCACAGATACGCAGTATTTT
CASRGRGTDTQYF
>.|.|TRBV5-1|TRBJ2-1
TGCGCCAGCAGCTTCACAGGTGGAAATGAGCAGTTCTTC
CASSFTGGNEQFF